This T cell receptor (beta chain) was identified during a study of cytomegalovirus exposure and HLA in healthy donors. Vbeta (60) and Jbeta (13) primers were used in the PCR. Here immunoSEQ multiplex PCR was the method, and the copy in TCRdb shows in-frame clones only, minus some. The top ten hold roughly 13% of the sample, which has about 100,000 clones, approximately 77% seen once. The sequenced sample was PBMCs. This sequence was found in a male donor in good health and CMV-seropositive.

CDR3 coding DNA: TGCGCCAGCAGCAGGACTAGCGGGGGGTCCTACAATGAGCAGTTCTTC. Amino acid sequence: CASSRTSGGSYNEQFF. This chain links TRBV5-1 with TRBJ2-1, with 14 positions matching TRBD2. The CDR3 runs 16 residues. Germline trimming cut 4 bases from V and 1 base from J; bases unmatched to any gene: 1. From germline, CDR1 is SGHRS and CDR2 YFSETQ.